The rows below give T cell receptor beta chains drawn from one sample of a study of graft-versus-host responses after intestinal transplantation. Generated by immunoSEQ multiplex PCR, the TCRdb table keeps only in-frame clones and is missing some. The sample shows 30,000 to 40,000 clones, under 85% of them seen only once. The specimen comprised PBMCs, sampled less than 1,400 days after transplant. Receptors originate from a human patient who received an intestinal transplant, so some T cells may come from the graft donor. Each CDR3 is given with its conserved first and last residue. A D gene is named only where the DNA matches it firmly. Not every row has a clone size; where given, it reads once, few, many or a size class.

CDR3 length	D gene	J gene	V gene	clone size	CDR3 protein	CDR3 DNA
15	-	TRBJ1-1	TRBV27	-	CASWGGPGWFTEAFF	TGTGCCAGCTGGGGGGGGCCAGGGTGGTTCACTGAAGCTTTCTTT
11	-	TRBJ2-5	TRBV18	-	CASSRDGTQYF	TGTGCCAGCTCACGGGACGGGACCCAGTACTTC
16	-	TRBJ1-5	TRBV28	-	CASSLWQGTGNQPQHF	TGTGCCAGCAGTTTATGGCAAGGGACGGGGAATCAGCCCCAGCATTTT
13	-	TRBJ2-1	TRBV10-1	-	CASQAGGLNEQFF	TGCGCCAGTCAGGCCGGGGGGCTTAATGAGCAGTTCTTC
14	-	TRBJ2-2	TRBV11-2	-	CASSLARAGGELFF	TGTGCCAGCAGCTTAGCCAGGGCTGGCGGGGAGCTGTTTTTT
15	-	TRBJ2-7	TRBV5-5	-	CASSLAPRGSGEQYF	TGTGCCAGCAGCTTGGCCCCGCGCGGGTCAGGCGAGCAGTACTTC
13	-	TRBJ2-7	TRBV7-9	-	CASSGRGVYEQYF	TGTGCCAGCAGCGGGAGGGGGGTCTACGAGCAGTACTTC
16	-	TRBJ2-2	TRBV28	medium-sized	CASSGERASLTGELFF	TGTGCCAGCAGTGGGGAAAGGGCGTCGCTGACCGGGGAGCTGTTTTTT
13	-	TRBJ1-2	TRBV7-9	-	CASSLSAGSGYTF	TGTGCCAGCAGCTTAAGTGCGGGGAGCGGCTACACCTTC
15	TRBD1	TRBJ1-6	TRBV28	-	CASSPRDRESGPLHF	TGTGCCAGCAGTCCCCGGGACAGAGAAAGTGGGCCCCTCCACTTT
14	-	TRBJ1-1	TRBV29-1	-	CSVALGLDNTEAFF	TGCAGCGTTGCATTGGGACTAGACAACACTGAAGCTTTCTTT
14	TRBD1	TRBJ2-7	TRBV11-2	-	CASSLTGGSHEQYF	TGTGCCAGCAGCTTAACAGGGGGATCACACGAGCAGTACTTC
16	TRBD2	TRBJ2-1	TRBV9	-	CASSVAGTSGYNEQFF	TGTGCCAGCAGCGTAGCCGGGACTAGTGGTTACAATGAGCAGTTCTTC
14	-	TRBJ1-5	TRBV6-1	-	CASSEEDSNQPQHF	TGTGCCAGCAGTGAAGAGGATAGCAATCAGCCCCAGCATTTT
18	TRBD1	TRBJ1-4	TRBV7-9	few	CASSGDWTEGASNEKLFF	TGTGCCAGCAGCGGAGACTGGACAGAGGGGGCGTCTAATGAAAAACTGTTTTTT
15	TRBD2	TRBJ2-2	TRBV5-5	-	CASRSLAANTGELFF	TGTGCCAGCAGATCCCTAGCGGCGAACACCGGGGAGCTGTTTTTT
13	-	TRBJ1-1	TRBV6-4	few	CASSERDNTEAFF	TGTGCCAGCAGTGAACGGGACAACACTGAAGCTTTCTTT
15	TRBD1	TRBJ1-5	TRBV27	-	CASSFSGQGGQPQHF	TGTGCCAGCAGTTTTTCTGGACAGGGTGGTCAGCCCCAGCATTTT
16	TRBD1	TRBJ2-1	TRBV27	once	CASKFTGALLYNEQFF	TGTGCCAGCAAATTCACAGGGGCTCTGCTCTACAATGAGCAGTTCTTC
17	TRBD1	TRBJ2-6	TRBV27	-	CASSWDRRRSGANVLTF	TGTGCCAGCAGCTGGGACAGGCGCCGCTCTGGGGCCAACGTCCTGACTTTC
14	TRBD1	TRBJ2-7	TRBV7-9	-	CASSSKGQGYEQYF	TGTGCCAGCAGCTCCAAAGGACAGGGCTACGAGCAGTACTTC
15	-	TRBJ2-1	TRBV28	-	CASSLFSGLREQQFF	TGTGCCAGCAGTTTATTCTCGGGGCTAAGAGAACAGCAGTTCTTC
15	TRBD2	TRBJ2-3	TRBV5-4	-	CASSLGTSGVDTQYF	TGTGCCAGCAGCTTAGGGACTAGCGGGGTGGATACGCAGTATTTT
15	-	TRBJ2-2	TRBV6-1	-	CASRSHGSNTGELFF	TGTGCCAGCAGATCGCACGGATCGAACACCGGGGAGCTGTTTTTT
14	-	TRBJ1-4	TRBV5-8	-	CASSLAGQGRKLFF	TGTGCCAGCAGCTTGGCCGGGCAGGGGAGGAAACTGTTTTTT
12	-	TRBJ1-2	TRBV13	-	CASSLGSYGYTF	TGTGCCAGCAGCTTGGGTTCTTATGGCTACACCTTC
13	-	TRBJ2-1	TRBV4-1	-	CASSQDPTVEQFF	TGCGCCAGCAGCCAAGATCCAACAGTCGAGCAGTTCTTC
13	-	TRBJ1-1	TRBV7-2	-	CASSFGRATEAFF	TGTGCCAGCAGCTTCGGCAGGGCCACTGAAGCTTTCTTT
14	-	TRBJ1-2	TRBV15	-	CATSSQDQKYGYTF	TGTGCCACCAGCTCCCAAGACCAAAAGTATGGCTACACCTTC
14	-	TRBJ2-7	TRBV4-2	-	CASSQGGSSYEQYF	TGTGCCAGCAGCCAAGGCGGCAGCTCCTACGAGCAGTACTTC
14	-	TRBJ1-5	TRBV28	medium-sized	CASSPWGAHQPQHF	TGTGCCAGCAGTCCCTGGGGAGCCCATCAGCCCCAGCATTTT
17	TRBD2	TRBJ2-1	TRBV18	-	CASSPPGLASTYNEQFF	TGTGCCAGCTCACCGCCGGGACTAGCGAGTACCTACAATGAGCAGTTCTTC
16	TRBD1	TRBJ2-7	TRBV9	-	CASSATPGQGSYEQYF	TGTGCCAGCAGCGCAACGCCGGGACAGGGATCCTACGAGCAGTACTTC
14	-	TRBJ2-5	TRBV6-1	once	CASSEPRIQETQYF	TGTGCCAGCAGTGAACCCAGAATCCAAGAGACCCAGTACTTC
15	TRBD1	TRBJ1-4	TRBV15	-	CATSRPGQGTEKLFF	TGTGCCACCAGCAGACCGGGACAGGGCACCGAAAAACTGTTTTTT
14	-	TRBJ2-5	TRBV6-5	-	CASSYSSGGQTQYF	TGTGCCAGCAGTTACTCCTCGGGGGGCCAGACCCAGTACTTC
14	-	TRBJ2-5	TRBV7-2	-	CASSQPGSTETQYF	TGTGCCAGCAGCCAACCGGGCTCCACAGAGACCCAGTACTTC
16	-	TRBJ2-5	TRBV7-2	-	CASSLVPGHLGGTQYF	TGTGCCAGCAGCTTAGTACCGGGACACTTGGGGGGGACCCAGTACTTC